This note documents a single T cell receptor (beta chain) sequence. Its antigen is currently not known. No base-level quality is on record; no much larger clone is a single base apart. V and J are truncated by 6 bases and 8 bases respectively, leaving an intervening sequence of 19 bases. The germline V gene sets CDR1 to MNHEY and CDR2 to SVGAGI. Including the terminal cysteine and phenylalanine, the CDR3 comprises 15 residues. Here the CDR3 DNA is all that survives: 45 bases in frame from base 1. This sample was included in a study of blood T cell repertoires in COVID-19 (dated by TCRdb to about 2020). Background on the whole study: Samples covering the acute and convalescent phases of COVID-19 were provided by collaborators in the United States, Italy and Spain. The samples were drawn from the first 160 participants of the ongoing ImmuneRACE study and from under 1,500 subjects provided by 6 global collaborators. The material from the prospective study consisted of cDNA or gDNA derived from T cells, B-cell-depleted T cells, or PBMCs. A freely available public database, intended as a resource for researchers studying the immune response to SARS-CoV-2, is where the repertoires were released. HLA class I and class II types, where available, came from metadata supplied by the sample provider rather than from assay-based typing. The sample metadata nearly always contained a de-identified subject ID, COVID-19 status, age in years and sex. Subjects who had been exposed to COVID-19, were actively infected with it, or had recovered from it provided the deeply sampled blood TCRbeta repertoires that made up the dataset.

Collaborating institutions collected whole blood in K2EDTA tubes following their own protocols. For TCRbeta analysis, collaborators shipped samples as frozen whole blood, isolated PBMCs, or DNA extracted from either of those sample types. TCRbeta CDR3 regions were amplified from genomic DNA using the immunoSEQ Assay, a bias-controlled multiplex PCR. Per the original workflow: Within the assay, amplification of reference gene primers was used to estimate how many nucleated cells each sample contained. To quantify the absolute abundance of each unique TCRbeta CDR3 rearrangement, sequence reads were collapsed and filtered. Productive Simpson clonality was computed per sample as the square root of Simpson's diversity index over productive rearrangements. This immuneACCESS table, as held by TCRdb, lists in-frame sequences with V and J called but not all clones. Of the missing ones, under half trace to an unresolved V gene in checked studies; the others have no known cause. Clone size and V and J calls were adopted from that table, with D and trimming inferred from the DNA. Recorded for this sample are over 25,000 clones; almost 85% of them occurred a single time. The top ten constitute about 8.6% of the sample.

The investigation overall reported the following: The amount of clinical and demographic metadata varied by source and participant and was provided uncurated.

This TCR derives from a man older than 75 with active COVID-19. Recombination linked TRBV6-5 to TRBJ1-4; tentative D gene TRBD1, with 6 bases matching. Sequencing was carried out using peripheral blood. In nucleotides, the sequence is TGTGCCAGCAGGACTGATACGCAGGGGCGGGAAAAACTGTTTTTT. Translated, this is CASRTDTQGREKLFF.